This T cell receptor beta chain emerged from a study of T cells after yellow fever vaccination. General study results and limits: Post-booster samples contained most primary-vaccination clones (around 96% CD4, almost 90% CD8).

This clonotype was counted a few times. Its antigen is as yet unknown. The CDR3 runs 13 residues. From germline, CDR1 is MGHDK and CDR2 SYGVNS. V was trimmed by 4 bases and J by 1 base, leaving 7 bases between them. In TCRdb, the 5' RACE reads were re-called with MiXCR into one record per CDR3 protein. The data contain 300,000 to 400,000 distinct CDR3 sequences, 8.5% to 9% of them singletons. The chain couples TRBV25-1 to TRBJ1-2; D remains ambiguous. This TCR came from a man between 18 and 35 years old who received the YFV17D yellow fever vaccine. Sequencing used PBMCs, obtained on the day of the first yellow fever vaccination. CDR3 in DNA: TGTGCCAGCAGTGCGGGTTTTAACTATGGCTACACCTTC. Amino acid sequence: CASSAGFNYGYTF.